These 32 T cell receptor beta chains came from one sample sequenced in a study of T cells after yellow fever vaccination. TCRdb analysed the 5' RACE reads with MiXCR anew, one entry per CDR3 protein. Here the sample spans under 400,000 distinct CDR3 sequences, roughly 12% being singletons. The sequences come from PBMCs, collected on the day of the first yellow fever vaccination. The receptors shown here come from a man younger than 30 who received the YFV17D yellow fever vaccine.

This clonotype was picked up many times. The chain carries TRBV5-1 and TRBJ2-5; D gene uncertain. This CDR3 contains 12 residues. Trimming took off 1 base at V and 2 bases at J, with 3 bases between the two ends. Germline V gene lookup returns CDR1 SGHRS and CDR2 YFSETQ. The CDR3 region has the DNA TGCGCCAGCAGCTTGCTTCAAGAGACCCAGTACTTC. Its protein product is CASSLLQETQYF.

This clonotype was seen only a few times. J is TRBJ2-7 and V is TRBV6-5, with D perhaps matching TRBD1 or TRBD2 (5 bases each). Germline V gene data show CDR1 as MNHEY and CDR2 as SVGAGI. The CDR3 totals 15 residues. V was trimmed by 2 bases and J by 3 bases, leaving 14 bases between them. The CDR3 DNA follows: TGTGCCAGCAGTTACGTTCGCCGGGACGGCTACGAGCAGTACTTC. Protein: CASSYVRRDGYEQYF.

In nucleotides, the CDR3 is TGCGCCAGCAGCACGACAGGGTATAGCACAGATACGCAGTATTTT. Its protein product is CASSTTGYSTDTQYF. V is TRBV5-1 and J is TRBJ2-3, with TRBD1 matching over 7 bases. The V gene's germline CDR1 is SGHRS and CDR2 YFSETQ. The CDR3 totals 15 residues. The V and J ends lost 4 bases and 0 bases, in that order; junction bases with no gene match: 5.

The chain couples TRBV11-1 to TRBJ2-1; D is perhaps TRBD1 (6 bases). CDR3 length equals 14 residues. The V end lost 7 bases, the J end lost 2 bases, and 12 bases lay between the germline ends. The V gene's germline CDR1 is SGHAT and CDR2 FQDESV (reference sequence). CDR3 region: CASNVQGPYNEQFF. The CDR3 nucleotides read TGTGCCAGCAACGTGCAGGGGCCCTACAATGAGCAGTTCTTC.

This clonotype was found a few times. This chain joins TRBV20-1 and TRBJ1-1; weak D call: TRBD1 (6 bases). The V gene's germline CDR1 is DFQATT and CDR2 SNEGSKA (reference sequence). V was pared by 6 bases and J by 4 bases, with 9 bases between. The CDR3 runs to 11 residues. CDR3 sequence: CSAKGGTEAFF. The CDR3 DNA sequence: TGCAGTGCGAAGGGGGGCACTGAAGCTTTCTTT.

This clonotype has more than one count but fewer than ten. The genes are TRBV6-2 or TRBV6-3 and TRBJ1-5; 8 bases agree with TRBD1. The length of the CDR3 is 19 residues. V shed 0 bases, J shed 0 bases, and the junction held 10 bases outside the gene matches. Germline assignment: CDR1 MNHEY and CDR2 SVGEGT. This CDR3 is CASSYSRTGPLYSNQPQHF. The CDR3 DNA follows: TGTGCCAGCAGTTACTCTCGGACAGGGCCTCTTTATAGCAATCAGCCCCAGCATTTT.

The chain is built from TRBV20-1 and TRBJ2-3; D not resolved. The length of the CDR3 is 11 residues. CDR1 DFQATT and CDR2 SNEGSKA come from the germline V gene (reference sequence). Between the trimmed V and J ends, which lost 2 bases and 5 bases, there was a span of 5 bases. The CDR3 protein is CSARSGDTQYF. CDR3 nucleotide sequence: TGCAGTGCTAGATCTGGAGATACGCAGTATTTT.

This clonotype turned up a few times. J is TRBJ2-1 and V is TRBV4-1; D is tentatively TRBD1 or TRBD2 (7 bases each). The CDR3 is made up of 14 amino acids. Trimming pared 4 bases from V and 7 bases from J, leaving 14 bases between. CDR1 is MGHRA and CDR2 is YSYEKL in the germline V gene. In DNA form, the CDR3 reads TGCGCCAGCAGCCTGACAGGGCGGGGGAATGAGCAGTTCTTC. This translates into CASSLTGRGNEQFF.

The rearrangement uses TRBV12-3 or TRBV12-4 and TRBJ1-1; D perhaps matches TRBD1 (5 bases). Trimming removed 2 bases at V and 5 bases at J, with 12 bases between. This CDR3 comprises 14 residues. The CDR3 here is CASSLTEGRTEAFF. Here the CDR3 DNA reads TGTGCCAGCAGTTTAACTGAGGGACGGACTGAAGCTTTCTTT.

The J gene is TRBJ2-4, the V gene TRBV6-5; a possible D gene is TRBD1 (6 bases). CDR3 length: 14 residues. CDR1 and CDR2 (germline): MNHEY, SVGAGI. The V end was cut by 10 bases, the J end by 8 bases, with 21 bases between. CDR3 in amino acids: CATPRGGKGDIQYF. CDR3 bases: TGTGCCACCCCCCGAGGGGGAAAGGGGGACATTCAGTACTTC.

V and J are TRBV5-6 and TRBJ2-5; 10 nucleotides agree with TRBD1. CDR3 length: 16 amino acids. The germline V gene encodes CDR1 SGHDT and CDR2 YYEEEE. Trimming took 1 base from V and 1 from J; bases not matched to a gene: 4. Written as DNA, the CDR3 is TGTGCCAGCAGCTTGAGGGGACAGGGGTTCCAAGAGACCCAGTACTTC. This encodes CASSLRGQGFQETQYF.

This clonotype was recorded a few times. V usage is TRBV24-1 and J usage is TRBJ2-3; a weak D match, TRBD2 (6 bases). V lost 2 bases and J 3 bases, leaving 14 bases between the germline ends. The CDR3 is 16 residues long. CDR1 is KGHDR, CDR2 SFDVKD, per germline. The CDR3 DNA follows: TGTGCCACCAGTGATTGGGGCGGGGAAGGAACAGATACGCAGTATTTT. Its protein is CATSDWGGEGTDTQYF.

The chain employs TRBV4-3 and TRBJ1-5, with TRBD1 as a possible D gene (6 bases). With 6 bases removed from V and 8 bases from J, the gap between germline ends came to 17 bases. In germline, CDR1 is LGHNA, CDR2 YSLEER. The CDR3 contains 14 residues. The CDR3 DNA follows: TGCGCCAGCAGAGTACCGCAGGGGTGGGAGCCCCAGCATTTT. Its translation: CASRVPQGWEPQHF.

The rearrangement joins TRBV15 to TRBJ1-2; D uncertain. V gave up 4 bases and J gave up 7 bases, with 16 bases separating them. The germline gives CDR1 LNHNV, CDR2 YYDKDF (reference sequence). The CDR3 extends over 14 amino acids. The CDR3 DNA is TGTGCCACCAGCATGATCGGGGTTATAGGTGGCTACACCTTC. This sequence encodes CATSMIGVIGGYTF.

There are a few counts of this clonotype. The chain has TRBV5-1 and TRBJ1-1; 7 nucleotides align to TRBD1. This CDR3 is built from 15 residues. Germline lookup yields CDR1 SGHRS and CDR2 YFSETQ. Trimming cost V 2 bases and J 11 bases; bases outside gene matches: 15. The CDR3 DNA reads TGCGCCAGCAGCTTCGGGGAACACAGGGGTACGGGGGCTTTCTTT. Translated: CASSFGEHRGTGAFF. Drawing the rest from reference TRBV5-1 and TRBJ1-1, the complete variable domain is KAGVTQTPRYLIKTRGQQVTLSCSPISGHRSVSWYQQTPGQGLQFLFEYFSETQRNKGNFPGRFSGRQFSNSRSEMNVSTLELGDSALYLCASSFGEHRGTGAFFGQGTRLTVV.

This rearrangement joins TRBV4-1 to TRBJ1-1; 8 positions match TRBD1. Germline V gene data show CDR1 as MGHRA and CDR2 as YSYEKL. This CDR3 comprises 16 residues. The J segment lost 0 bases and the V segment lost 4 bases, leaving 7 bases of the junction unmatched. The CDR3 protein is CASSLTGGDLNTEAFF. The CDR3 nucleotides read TGCGCCAGCAGCCTAACAGGGGGAGATTTGAACACTGAAGCTTTCTTT.

The gene calls are TRBV6-2 or TRBV6-3 and TRBJ1-5; possibly TRBD1 for D (5 bases). This CDR3 is 15 amino acids long. V was shortened by 4 bases and J by 4 bases, with 14 bases between the two germline ends. CDR1 MNHEY and CDR2 SVGEGT come from the germline V gene. The CDR3 sequence: CASSWDGLTNQPQHF. CDR3 DNA sequence: TGTGCCAGCAGTTGGGACGGATTAACGAATCAGCCCCAGCATTTT.

This clonotype was observed a handful of times. V and J are TRBV7-7 and TRBJ2-2; D is possibly TRBD2 (6 bases). This CDR3 has 16 amino acids. CDR1 is SSHAT, CDR2 FNYEAQ, per germline (reference sequence). Trimming removed 6 bases from V and 2 bases from J, with 16 bases in between. The CDR3 reads CASSFGPGVNTGELFF. DNA for the CDR3: TGTGCCAGCAGTTTTGGACCGGGAGTTAACACCGGGGAGCTGTTTTTT.

This chain uses TRBV6-1 with TRBJ2-7, with D possibly matching TRBD2 (5 bases). CDR3 length equals 10 residues. The V gene lost 10 bases and the J gene lost 2 bases, with 6 bases spanning the gap. Germline V CDR1 and CDR2: MNHNS, SASEGT. The CDR3 bases are TGTGCCACCGGGACCTACGAGCAGTACGTC. This encodes CATGTYEQYV.

This clonotype was detected many times. CDR3 loop: CASSLLNTEAFF. The CDR3 bases are TGTGCCAGCAGCTTACTGAACACTGAAGCTTTCTTT. The gene calls are TRBV7-6 and TRBJ1-1; D is undetermined. This CDR3 contains 12 residues. The V end lost 2 bases, the J end lost 0 bases, and 1 base lay between the germline ends. Germline CDR1 SGHVS, CDR2 FNYEAQ.

This chain connects TRBV6-4 to TRBJ2-7; a possible D gene is TRBD1 (5 bases). There are 11 residues in the CDR3. V was shortened by 9 bases and J by 7 bases, with 13 bases between the two germline ends. Germline V gene sequence: CDR1 MRHNA, CDR2 SNTAGT. The CDR3 DNA reads TGTGCCAGGGCCCATGGGGCAGAGCAGTACTTC. This encodes CARAHGAEQYF.

This clonotype occurred many times. V and J are TRBV5-1 and TRBJ1-1; 8 bases fit TRBD1. With 3 bases clipped from V and 5 bases from J, the junction kept 6 bases outside the gene matches. CDR1 and CDR2 from the germline V gene are SGHRS and YFSETQ. The CDR3 is 14 amino acids. As DNA, the CDR3 is TGCGCCAGCAGCTCCGGACAGGGTCGGACTGAAGCTTTCTTT. It encodes CASSSGQGRTEAFF.

The chain combines TRBV7-2 with TRBJ2-7; 9 bases fit TRBD2. Trimming at V came to 8 bases and at J to 4 bases, leaving 6 bases not matched to a gene. CDR1 is SGHTA and CDR2 is FQGNSA in the germline V gene. The CDR3 spans 13 residues. The CDR3 loop reads CASRSGGGYEQYF. As DNA, the CDR3 is TGTGCCAGCCGTAGCGGGGGTGGATACGAGCAGTACTTC.

This chain connects TRBV20-1 to TRBJ1-5; the D is unclear. Trimming took off 3 bases at V and 0 bases at J, with 9 bases between the two ends. The CDR3 sequence is 14 residues long. The germline V gene encodes CDR1 DFQATT and CDR2 SNEGSKA (reference sequence). The CDR3 loop is CSARSPHSNQPQHF. The CDR3 DNA reads TGCAGTGCTAGGAGTCCCCATAGCAATCAGCCCCAGCATTTT.

The gene calls are TRBV29-1 and TRBJ1-1, with D hard to call. V was pared by 2 bases and J by 5 bases, with 12 bases between. The germline CDR1 and CDR2 sequences are SQVTM and ANQGSEA. This CDR3 is 13 amino acids long. The CDR3 DNA is TGCAGCGTTGAACTAGGGCGCGGAACTGAAGCTTTCTTT. Translated: CSVELGRGTEAFF. Full variable domain (outside the CDR3, taken from reference TRBV29-1 and TRBJ1-1): SAVISQKPSRDICQRGTSLTIQCQVDSQVTMMFWYRQQPGQSLTLIATANQGSEATYESGFVIDKFPISRPNLTFSTLTVSNMSPEDSSIYLCSVELGRGTEAFFGQGTRLTVV.

The V gene is TRBV14, the J gene TRBJ2-7; TRBD1 matches at 9 bases. V shed 5 bases, J shed 3 bases, and the junction held 11 bases outside the gene matches. This CDR3 comprises 16 residues. CDR1 and CDR2 from the germline V gene are SGHDN and FVKESK. The CDR3 bases are TGTGCCAGCAGCAAGCTGGGACAGGGCGTTGTCTACGAGCAGTACTTC. This gives the protein CASSKLGQGVVYEQYF.

The chain is built from TRBV24-1 and TRBJ2-1; no firm D call. CDR3 length equals 14 residues. Germline assignment: CDR1 KGHDR and CDR2 SFDVKD. Trimming left V 4 bases short and J 0 bases short, with 6 bases between. CDR3 in amino acids: CATSEPSSYNEQFF. In DNA form, the CDR3 reads TGTGCCACCAGTGAACCTAGCTCCTACAATGAGCAGTTCTTC.

This chain uses TRBV5-1 with TRBJ1-3; TRBD1 is a possible D gene (6 bases). V was pared by 3 bases and J by 7 bases, with 14 bases between. The CDR3 has 14 amino acids. The V gene's germline CDR1 is SGHRS and CDR2 YFSETQ. The CDR3 DNA sequence: TGCGCCAGCAGCTCGGGACATGCGGGGAACACCATATATTTT. It encodes CASSSGHAGNTIYF.

This clonotype has more than one count but fewer than ten. J is TRBJ2-7 and V is TRBV12-3 or TRBV12-4; weak D call: TRBD2 (6 bases). Trimming pared 5 bases from V and 1 base from J, leaving 12 bases between. The CDR3 runs to 14 residues. In nucleotides, the CDR3 is TGTGCCAGCAGTCCCGTGGAGGGGTCCTACGAGCAGTACTTC. It yields the protein CASSPVEGSYEQYF.

The rearrangement uses TRBV5-1 and TRBJ2-2; TRBD2 might be the D (6 bases). In germline, CDR1 is SGHRS, CDR2 YFSETQ. V gave up 1 base and J gave up 7 bases, with 11 bases separating them. The CDR3 is 14 amino acids. CDR3 sequence (DNA): TGCGCCAGCAGCTTGCCTGGGGGGATCGGGGAGCTGTTTTTT. Amino acids: CASSLPGGIGELFF.

This clonotype was picked up a small number of times. This chain uses TRBV10-3 with TRBJ1-6, with D maybe TRBD1 (5 bases). The V and J ends lost 3 bases and 7 bases respectively, with 10 bases between them. Germline V gene lookup returns CDR1 ENHRY and CDR2 SYGVKD. The CDR3 is 14 residues long. The DNA for the CDR3 is TGTGCCATCAGTGATGATAAGGGGAATTCACCCCTCCACTTT. Translated, it gives CAISDDKGNSPLHF.

This clonotype occurred a few times. The chain recombines TRBV7-9 with TRBJ1-2; no reliable D call. V was trimmed by 1 base and J by 5 bases, leaving 14 bases between them. Germline CDR1 SEHNR, CDR2 FQNEAQ (reference sequence). CDR3 length equals 15 residues. CDR3 sequence: CASSLGSAGVYGYTF. The CDR3 nucleotides are TGTGCCAGCAGCTTAGGGTCAGCGGGAGTATATGGCTACACCTTC.